This T cell receptor (beta chain) was captured by sequencing in a study of T cells after yellow fever vaccination. Study overall: The fractions with low cell numbers were processed using SMART-Seq v4 Ultra Low Input.

In regard to this clonotype: Its antigen is undetermined.

TCR cDNA, made by 5'RACE template switching, carried an added universal primer site and UMIs. TCRdb reprocessed the 5' RACE reads via MiXCR and lists one record per CDR3 protein. Among roughly 60,000 distinct CDR3 sequences listed, roughly 6.9% were seen once. The CDR3 totals 16 residues. V lost 5 bases to trimming and J lost 4 bases; unmatched junction nucleotides: 12. Looked up from germline, CDR1 is KGHSH and CDR2 is LQKENI. Study findings and constraints: From the bulk population, abundant clonotypes could contaminate and appear within FACS-sorted repertoires.

This specimen was CD8+ T cells sorted from PBMCs, taken on the day of the first yellow fever vaccination. The TCR was taken from a man between 18 and 29 years old who received the YFV17D yellow fever vaccine. J is TRBJ2-5 and V is TRBV18; TRBD1 agrees at 8 bases. The CDR3 is CASSYLLGQGRETQYF. CDR3 bases: TGTGCCAGCTCATATCTTCTTGGACAGGGCCGAGAGACCCAGTACTTC.